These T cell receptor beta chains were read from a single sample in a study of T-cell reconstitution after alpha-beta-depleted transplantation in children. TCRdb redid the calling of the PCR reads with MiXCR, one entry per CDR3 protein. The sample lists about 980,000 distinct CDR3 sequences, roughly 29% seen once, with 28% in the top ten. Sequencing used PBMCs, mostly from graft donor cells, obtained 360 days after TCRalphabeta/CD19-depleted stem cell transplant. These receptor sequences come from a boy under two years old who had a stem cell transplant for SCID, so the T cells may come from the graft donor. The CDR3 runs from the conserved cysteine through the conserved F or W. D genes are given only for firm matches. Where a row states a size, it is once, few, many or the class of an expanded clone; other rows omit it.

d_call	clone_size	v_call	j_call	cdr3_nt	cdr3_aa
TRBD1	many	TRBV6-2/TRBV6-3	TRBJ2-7	TGTGCCAGCAGGGGGACAGGACTCACCTACGAGCAGTACTTC	CASRGTGLTYEQYF
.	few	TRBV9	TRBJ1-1	TGTGCCAGCAGCGTAGCTGACACTGAAGCTTTCTTT	CASSVADTEAFF
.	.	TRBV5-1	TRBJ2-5	TGCGCCAGCGGACCCATACAAGAGACCCAGTACTTC	CASGPIQETQYF
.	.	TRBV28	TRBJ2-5	TGTGCCAGTAACGGGACTCCACAAGAGACCCAGTACTTC	CASNGTPQETQYF
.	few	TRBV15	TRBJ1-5	TGTGCCACCAGCGACGACGGGTGGCAGCCAAATCAGCCCCAGCATTTT	CATSDDGWQPNQPQHF
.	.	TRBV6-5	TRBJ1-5	TGTGCCAGCAGTTGGGGACAAAATTTGCCCCAGCATTTT	CASSWGQNLPQHF
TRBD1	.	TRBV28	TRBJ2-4	TGTGCCAGCAGTATGACAGGGAAGTCCAAAAACATTCAGTACTTC	CASSMTGKSKNIQYF
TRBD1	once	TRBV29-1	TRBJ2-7	TGCAGCGTTGAGGGGACAGGGAAGTTCTACGAGCAGTACTTC	CSVEGTGKFYEQYF
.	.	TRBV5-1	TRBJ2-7	TGCGCCAGCAGCCTGAGGTCCAGGGACGGCCACGAGCAGTACTTC	CASSLRSRDGHEQYF
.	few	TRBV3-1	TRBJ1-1	TGTGCCAGCAGCGACACACAGAACACTGAAGCTTTCTTT	CASSDTQNTEAFF
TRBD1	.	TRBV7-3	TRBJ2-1	TGTGCCAGCAGCTCATACAGGGGAGATGAGCAGTTCTTC	CASSSYRGDEQFF
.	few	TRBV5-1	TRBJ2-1	TGCGCCAGCAGGAGGTGGAACAACAATGAGCAGTTCTTC	CASRRWNNNEQFF
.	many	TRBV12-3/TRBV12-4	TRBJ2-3	TGTGCCAGCAGTTTAGGGACAGCGTATTTT	CASSLGTAYF
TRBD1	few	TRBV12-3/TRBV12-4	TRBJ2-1	TGTGCCAGCAGTAGATCAGGGGGCGGTGAGCAGTTCTTC	CASSRSGGGEQFF
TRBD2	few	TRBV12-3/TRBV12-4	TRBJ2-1	TGTGCCAGCAGTTTGTTGGGACTAGCGGGGTACCAGGGGAATGAGCAGTTCTTC	CASSLLGLAGYQGNEQFF
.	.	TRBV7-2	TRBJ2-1	TGTGCCAGCAGCCCCGCCTGGAGGTCCTACAATGAGCAGTTCTTC	CASSPAWRSYNEQFF
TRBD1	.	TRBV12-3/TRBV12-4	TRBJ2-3	TGTGCCAGCAGAAGGACAGGGGGCACAGATACGCAGTATTTT	CASRRTGGTDTQYF
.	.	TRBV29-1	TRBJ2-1	TGCAGCGCCTTTCTGGGGGGGACATACAATGAGCAGTTCTTC	CSAFLGGTYNEQFF
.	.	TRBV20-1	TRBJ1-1	TGCAGTGCTAGTACGCTACCGAACACTGAAGCTTTCTTT	CSASTLPNTEAFF
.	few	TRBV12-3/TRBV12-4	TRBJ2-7	TGTGCCAGCAGTTTGGACCGCCACGAGCAGTACTTC	CASSLDRHEQYF
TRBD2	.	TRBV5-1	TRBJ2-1	TGCGCCAGCAGCTCCACTAGCGGGGCCTCCTACAATGAGCAGTTCTTC	CASSSTSGASYNEQFF
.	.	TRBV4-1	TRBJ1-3	TGCGCCAGCAGCCAAGATCATCCAGCTGGAGACACCATATATTTT	CASSQDHPAGDTIYF
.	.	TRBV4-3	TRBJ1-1	TGCGCCAGCAGCCAAGGCGACAGGTATGGGACTGAAGCTTTCTTT	CASSQGDRYGTEAFF
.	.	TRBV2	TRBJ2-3	TGTGCCAGCAGTCAAACGGGGGATAGGACAGATACGCAGTATTTT	CASSQTGDRTDTQYF
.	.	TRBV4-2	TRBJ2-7	TGTGCCAGCAGCCAAGGCTCGGGATATCTAATCCACGAGCAGTACTTC	CASSQGSGYLIHEQYF
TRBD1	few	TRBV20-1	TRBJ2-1	TGCAGTGCTAGTGCTCACGGGACAGGGTACAATGAGCAGTTCTTC	CSASAHGTGYNEQFF
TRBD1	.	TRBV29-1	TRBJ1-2	TGCAGCGTTGATTGGGGACAGGGGCACTATGGCTACACCTTC	CSVDWGQGHYGYTF
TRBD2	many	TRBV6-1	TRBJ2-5	TGTGCCTGCATAGTACTAGCGGGGCCCCAAGAGACCCAGTACTTC	CACIVLAGPQETQYF
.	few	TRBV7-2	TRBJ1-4	TGTGCCAGCAGCTGGGGCAGGAATGAAAAACTGTTTTTT	CASSWGRNEKLFF
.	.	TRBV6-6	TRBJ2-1	TGTGCCAGCAGTTACTCGGACGATGAGCAGTTCTTC	CASSYSDDEQFF